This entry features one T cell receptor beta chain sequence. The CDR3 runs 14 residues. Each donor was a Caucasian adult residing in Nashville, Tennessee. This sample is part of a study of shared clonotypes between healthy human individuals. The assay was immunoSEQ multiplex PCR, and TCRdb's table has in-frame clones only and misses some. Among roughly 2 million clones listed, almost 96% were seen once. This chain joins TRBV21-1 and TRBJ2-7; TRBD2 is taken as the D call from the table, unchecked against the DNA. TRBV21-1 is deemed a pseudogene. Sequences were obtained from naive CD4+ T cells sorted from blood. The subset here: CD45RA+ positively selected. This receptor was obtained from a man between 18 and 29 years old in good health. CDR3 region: CASRRSSGIDEQYF. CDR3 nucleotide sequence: TGTGCCAGCCGGAGGTCTAGCGGGATCGACGAGCAGTACTTC.